One sample yielded the 13 T cell receptor beta chains listed below, sequenced in a study of PD-1 blockade in classical Hodgkin lymphoma. Data came from immunoSEQ multiplex PCR; TCRdb stores just in-frame clones and leaves some out. The table has more than 25,000 clones, 88% seen once. In every patient, relapse followed autologous stem cell transplantation, while exposure to brentuximab vedotin differed. By magnetic negative selection, CD8+ T cells were isolated from the thawed PBMCs. Sequencing used CD8+ T cells from blood, obtained at baseline. The receptors come from a human donor with classical Hodgkin lymphoma.

The chain is built from TRBV29-1 and TRBJ2-7, with TRBD2 matching 7 bases. CDR1 and CDR2 from the germline V gene are SQVTM and ANQGSEA. The ends lost 3 bases at V and 3 bases at J; junction bases unmatched: 5. The CDR3 has 13 amino acids. The CDR3 DNA reads as TGCAGCGTTGAGCCGGGCGGGAGCTACGAGCAGTACTTC. Its protein is CSVEPGGSYEQYF.

The chain links TRBV7-9 to TRBJ2-3; D is perhaps TRBD1 (7 bases). Germline CDR1 reads SEHNR; CDR2 reads FQNEAQ (reference sequence). V was cut by 7 bases and J by 5 bases, with 22 bases left in between. The CDR3 length is 16 residues. In DNA, the CDR3 is TGTGCCAGCAAAAGCGGAGGGGGCATATCTGAAGATACGCAGTATTTT. Its translation is CASKSGGGISEDTQYF.

This clone was observed a single time. The rearrangement uses TRBV27 and TRBJ2-5; possible D gene TRBD1, 6 bases. Germline V gives CDR1 MNHEY, CDR2 SMNVEV (reference sequence). Trimming took off 0 bases at V and 4 bases at J, with 6 bases between the two ends. The CDR3 has 13 amino acids. The CDR3 DNA is TGTGCCAGCAGTTTATCGACAGGAGAGACCCAGTACTTC. This gives the protein CASSLSTGETQYF.

This clone was seen a handful of times. The chain joins TRBV9 to TRBJ1-2; D is possibly TRBD1 (5 bases). The CDR3 sequence is 13 residues long. Trimming left V 2 bases short and J 8 bases short, with 13 bases between. Germline V gene lookup returns CDR1 SGDLS and CDR2 YYNGEE. CDR3 DNA sequence: TGTGCCAGCAGCGTTGGAGGGGAAGCCGGCTACACCTTC. This gives the protein CASSVGGEAGYTF.

The chain links TRBV11-2 to TRBJ2-7, with D possibly matching TRBD2 (5 bases). Per the germline V gene, CDR1 is SGHAT and CDR2 is FQNNGV. The CDR3 is 15 residues long. V was clipped by 0 bases and J by 0 bases, with 9 bases between them. Written as DNA, the CDR3 is TGTGCCAGCAGCTTAGAAGTGGGGAGCTCCTACGAGCAGTACTTC. Amino acids: CASSLEVGSSYEQYF.

This chain links TRBV2 with TRBJ1-1; TRBD1 might be the D (6 bases). The CDR3 is 12 amino acids. CDR1 and CDR2 (germline): SNHLY, FYNNEI. Trimming shortened V by 10 bases and J by 7 bases, and 16 bases separated the two germline ends. CDR3 protein: CANLGGAGEAFF. The CDR3 bases are TGTGCCAACCTGGGGGGGGCTGGTGAAGCTTTCTTT.

This chain connects TRBV30 to TRBJ1-4; the D gene is possibly TRBD1 (6 bases). The germline CDR1 and CDR2 sequences are GTSNPN and SVGIG (reference sequence). The CDR3 contains 14 residues. Trimming shortened V by 1 base and J by 4 bases, and 10 bases separated the two germline ends. Here the CDR3 reads CAWSEDSLNEKLFF. The CDR3 DNA sequence: TGTGCCTGGAGTGAGGACAGTCTTAATGAAAAACTGTTTTTT.

The rearrangement uses TRBV28 and TRBJ1-2, with 7 bases aligning to TRBD1. The J segment lost 6 bases and the V segment lost 2 bases, leaving 6 bases of the junction unmatched. The CDR3 is made up of 14 amino acids. Germline CDR1 reads MDHEN; CDR2 reads SYDVKM. CDR3 DNA: TGTGCCAGCAGTTTAATGGAGGGGGCAGATGGCTACACCTTC. Translation: CASSLMEGADGYTF.

There are a few counts of this clone. V usage is TRBV6-4 and J usage is TRBJ2-7; D uncertain. The V and J ends lost 6 bases and 2 bases respectively, with 8 bases between them. The CDR3 covers 12 residues. Germline-derived CDR1 and CDR2 are MRHNA and SNTAGT. Written as DNA, the CDR3 is TGTGCCAGCAGGGCTTTCACCTACGAGCAGTACTTC. This sequence encodes CASRAFTYEQYF.

The CDR3 loop is CASSRRTSGTGELFF. As DNA, the CDR3 is TGTGCCAGCAGCCGACGGACTAGCGGGACCGGGGAGCTGTTTTTT. The chain combines TRBV14 with TRBJ2-2, with 11 bases identical to TRBD2. Losses at the gene ends were 4 bases for V and 5 bases for J; bases not matched to a gene: 3. Germline CDR1 SGHDN, CDR2 FVKESK. CDR3 size: 15 residues.

The gene calls are TRBV19 and TRBJ1-2; D not certain. Germline V gene data show CDR1 as LNHDA and CDR2 as SQIVND (reference sequence). CDR3 length: 18 residues. Trimming pared 3 bases from V and 2 bases from J, leaving 22 bases between. The CDR3 sequence is CASSMEGFPGRRNYGYTF. CDR3 sequence (DNA): TGTGCCAGTAGTATGGAAGGGTTCCCAGGCAGGAGAAACTATGGCTACACCTTC.

The chain has TRBV9 and TRBJ2-7, with TRBD2 as a possible D gene (5 bases). Per germline, CDR1 SGDLS and CDR2 YYNGEE. The CDR3 has 13 amino acids. V was shortened by 0 bases and J by 7 bases, with 11 bases between the two germline ends. As DNA, the CDR3 is TGTGCCAGCAGCGTAGAGAGCAAGCGGGAGCAGTACTTC. Translated: CASSVESKREQYF. Filled out from reference TRBV9 and TRBJ2-7, the complete variable domain reads DSGVTQTPKHLITATGQRVTLRCSPRSGDLSVYWYQQSLDQGLQFLIQYYNGEERAKGNILERFSAQQFPDLHSELNLSSLELGDSALYFCASSVESKREQYFGPGTRLTVT.

The rearrangement uses TRBV27 and TRBJ1-1, with D perhaps matching TRBD1 (5 bases). The V end was cut by 3 bases, the J end by 6 bases, with 8 bases between. Germline V gene sequence: CDR1 MNHEY, CDR2 SMNVEV (reference sequence). The CDR3 is 12 amino acids. CDR3 sequence reads: CASSLVGAEAFF. The CDR3, as DNA: TGTGCCAGCAGTTTGGTGGGGGCTGAAGCTTTCTTT.